Presented here are 12 T cell receptor beta chains from one specimen sequenced in a study of early T cells in non-severe SARS-CoV-2 infection (dated by TCRdb to about 2021). The library was built by means of 5' RACE. TCRdb records NextSeq 500 as the sequencer. The public reads were quality trimmed at Q25 with fastp and then assembled into clones with MiXCR by TCRdb, keeping productive beta chains. Rows are unified per CDR3 protein, each entry keeping the most common DNA and genes. This sample has roughly 100,000 distinct CDR3 sequences in its table, and 13% of those were observed once. Together, the top ten hold about 2% of the sample. The source material was whole blood. These receptors all stem from an adult who was a healthcare worker with PCR-confirmed SARS-CoV-2 infection or an uninfected control (not recorded which).

V usage is TRBV5-6 and J usage is TRBJ2-3; D not certain. V lost 1 base and J lost 2, with 8 bases in between. CDR1 is SGHDT and CDR2 is YYEEEE in the germline V gene. The CDR3 has 14 amino acids. In nucleotides, the CDR3 is TGTGCCAGCAGCTTGCTTCCTTACACAGATACGCAGTATTTT. Its translation is CASSLLPYTDTQYF. The full variable domain, in which reference TRBV5-6 and TRBJ2-3 provide the parts outside the CDR3, is DAGVTQSPTHLIKTRGQQVTLRCSPKSGHDTVSWYQQALGQGPQFIFQYYEEEERQRGNFPDRFSGHQFPNYSSELNVNALLLGDSALYLCASSLLPYTDTQYFGPGTRLTVL.

As regards this clonotype: A read error is possible here, since a much larger clone lies one base away. The chain recombines TRBV2 with TRBJ2-3; no firm D call. The CDR3 loop spans 15 amino acids. Germline assignment: CDR1 SNHLY and CDR2 FYNNEI. Between the trimmed V and J ends, which lost 2 bases and 0 bases, there was a span of 9 bases. The CDR3 protein is CASSERTRSTDTQYF. As DNA, the CDR3 is TGTGCCAGCAGTGAAAGGACCCGGAGCACAGATACGCAGTATTTT.

This clonotype was found many times. The rearrangement uses TRBV21-1 and TRBJ2-4; no DNA check was done on the table's D call, TRBD1. TRBV21-1 is designated a pseudogene. The CDR3 runs to 15 residues. The CDR3 nucleotides are TGTGCCAGCAGCGAAAAGACAGGCGCCAAAAACATTCAGTACTTC. It codes for CASSEKTGAKNIQYF.

This clonotype was recorded many times. Here the CDR3 DNA reads TGCGCCAGCAGCCGGGACAGGTCCTACGAGCAGTACTTC. This encodes CASSRDRSYEQYF. The rearrangement joins TRBV4-3 to TRBJ2-7; 8 bases align to TRBD1. Germline V lookup: CDR1 LGHNA, CDR2 YSLEER. V shed 4 bases and J 1 base; nucleotides not matched to a gene: 0. The CDR3 sequence is 13 residues long.

The chain has TRBV29-1 and TRBJ2-5; no clear D. CDR1 is SQVTM, CDR2 ANQGSEA, per germline. The V gene lost 7 bases and the J gene lost 0 bases, with 18 bases spanning the gap. This CDR3 spans 15 amino acids. CDR3 in DNA: TGCAGCGGCTCCGTGGAACCACGCAACCAAGAGACCCAGTACTTC. Residues: CSGSVEPRNQETQYF.

The CDR3 DNA sequence: TGCGCCAGCAGCTCGACTAGCGGGGGGCGCGAGCAGTACTTC. It translates to CASSSTSGGREQYF. The chain couples TRBV5-1 to TRBJ2-7, with 13 bases that match TRBD2. Trimming took 3 bases from V and 6 from J; bases not matched to a gene: 3. CDR1 SGHRS and CDR2 YFSETQ come from the germline V gene. The CDR3 contains 14 residues.

This clonotype was observed at least ten times. The chain is built from TRBV2 and TRBJ2-5, with TRBD1 identical over 8 bases. There are 15 residues in the CDR3. With 5 bases clipped from V and 5 bases from J, the junction kept 10 bases outside the gene matches. Germline loops: CDR1 SNHLY, CDR2 FYNNEI. CDR3 DNA sequence: TGTGCCAGCAGTCGGGACAGGATACCAGGGGAGACCCAGTACTTC. Protein sequence: CASSRDRIPGETQYF.

The chain uses TRBV9 and TRBJ2-1, with 9 positions matching TRBD1. The V and J ends lost 4 bases and 8 bases, in that order; junction bases with no gene match: 4. CDR1 and CDR2 (germline): SGDLS, YYNGEE. CDR3 length equals 13 residues. CDR3 protein: CASSSGTGHEQFF. The CDR3 region has the DNA TGTGCCAGCAGCTCCGGGACAGGGCATGAGCAGTTCTTC.

The gene calls are TRBV5-6 and TRBJ2-3; possibly TRBD1 for D (6 bases). The CDR3 has 16 amino acids. V was trimmed by 5 bases and J by 2 bases, leaving 18 bases between them. CDR1 and CDR2 (germline): SGHDT, YYEEEE. The CDR3 DNA sequence: TGTGCCAGCAGTCTAGGGCAGGGGAGACCCACAGATACGCAGTATTTT. As protein: CASSLGQGRPTDTQYF.

The chain links TRBV11-2 to TRBJ2-6; D tentatively fits TRBD1 or TRBD2 (5 bases each). The V and J ends lost 3 bases and 4 bases respectively, with 16 bases between them. CDR1 SGHAT and CDR2 FQNNGV come from the germline V gene. The CDR3 sequence is 17 residues long. Here the CDR3 reads CASSFPGTAGGANVLTF. In DNA form, the CDR3 reads TGTGCCAGCAGCTTCCCCGGGACGGCCGGGGGGGCCAACGTCCTGACTTTC. The full variable domain, completed using reference TRBV11-2 and TRBJ2-6, is EAGVAQSPRYKIIEKRQSVAFWCNPISGHATLYWYQQILGQGPKLLIQFQNNGVVDDSQLPKDRFSAERLKGVDSTLKIQPAKLEDSAVYLCASSFPGTAGGANVLTFGAGSRLTVL.

This clonotype was found a few times. The chain couples TRBV6-5 to TRBJ1-1, with D possibly matching TRBD1 (5 bases). The CDR3 has 11 amino acids. Trimming shortened V by 7 bases and J by 7 bases, and 10 bases separated the two germline ends. From germline, CDR1 is MNHEY and CDR2 SVGAGI. DNA of the CDR3: TGTGCCAGCACCCGGGGGGGTGAAGCTTTCTTT. Translating gives CASTRGGEAFF.

V and J are TRBV21-1 and TRBJ2-5; whether TRBD1, the table's D call, matches the DNA was not checked. TRBV21-1 is a recognized pseudogene. The CDR3 covers 16 residues. CDR3 coding DNA: TGTGCCAGCAGCATTGGACAGGAGAATACACAAGAGACCAAGTACTTC. Its protein product is CASSIGQENTQETKYF.